A selection of T cell receptor beta chains follows, all from one sample in a study of neoadjuvant nivolumab and ipilimumab in lung cancer. Sequenced by immunoSEQ multiplex PCR; TCRdb stores in-frame clones only, minus some. The repertoire holds some 31,000 clones, more than 85% seen once, with roughly 2% in the top ten. The sequencing used peripheral blood, collected after neoadjuvant nivolumab, alone or with ipilimumab, at or shortly before surgery. These TCRs come from an adult with non-small cell lung cancer. CDR3s include the opening cysteine and the closing phenylalanine or tryptophan.

V	J	CDR3
TRBV5-1	TRBJ1-2	CASSSQGADGYTF
TRBV5-5	TRBJ1-2	CASSLGPSPQQGQGGYTF
TRBV19	TRBJ2-3	CASSITSADTDTQYF
TRBV27	TRBJ1-5	CASGLQGQPQHF
TRBV5-4	TRBJ2-3	CASGRGRNADTQYF
TRBV5-1	TRBJ2-2	CASSLVGGPTLNTGELFF
TRBV11-3	TRBJ2-1	CASSLDVSGGNEQFF
TRBV7-7	TRBJ2-7	CASSLGIPSSYEQYF
TRBV20-1	TRBJ2-5	CSVGETQYF
TRBV19	TRBJ1-2	CASSKDGLIQYTF
TRBV5-1	TRBJ2-7	CASSVRGQGWYEQYF
TRBV4-2	TRBJ2-3	CASSQHGTSGSDTQYF
TRBV20-1	TRBJ2-1	CSAIREVEQFF
TRBV2	TRBJ1-2	CASSDDRDFGYTF
TRBV10-2	TRBJ1-3	CASSESRDRISGNTIYF
TRBV5-8	TRBJ2-2	CASSLLRGAIGELFF
TRBV11-3	TRBJ2-2	CASSLESGGLDTGELFF
TRBV7-9	TRBJ2-1	CASSQSGSYNEQFF
TRBV5-4	TRBJ1-2	CASSLQGNSYGYTF
TRBV9	TRBJ2-3	CASSAVADTQYF
TRBV11-3	TRBJ2-5	CASSLRASGSLETQYF
TRBV6-1	TRBJ1-2	CASSEGRIPNYGYTF
TRBV7-6	TRBJ2-5	CASSSAGGGGETQYF
TRBV4-1	TRBJ2-7	CASSLTQKYEQYF
TRBV6-1	TRBJ2-7	CAVQAQGWGVYEQYF
TRBV7-2	TRBJ2-7	CASSLDGGTYEQYF
TRBV5-8	TRBJ2-7	CASWGFEQYF
TRBV7-9	TRBJ1-2	CASSLAKGGDGYTF
TRBV27	TRBJ2-7	CARKVGLAESSYEQYF
TRBV5-1	TRBJ1-4	CASSFSGTGGKGEKLFF
TRBV6-5	TRBJ1-2	CASSGLATNYGYTF
TRBV18	TRBJ1-5	CASSPGGVQPQHF
TRBV5-1	TRBJ2-5	CASSPEAPWDETQYF
TRBV29-1	TRBJ2-3	CSVTDRAIAVGLRVGAQYF
TRBV27	TRBJ1-1	CASSFGLTMNTEAFF
TRBV2	TRBJ2-1	CASSEGLVLFF
TRBV7-9	TRBJ2-2	CASSPPLPGQGNTGELFF
TRBV29-1	TRBJ2-3	CSVSTSGSTDTQYF
TRBV6-6	TRBJ1-1	CASSSRGGNTEAFF
TRBV5-1	TRBJ1-2	CASSLGGTANYGYTF
TRBV15	TRBJ1-1	CATSRHGRTKVEAFF
TRBV5-1	TRBJ2-7	CASTHDSGVPPGEQYF
TRBV5-1	TRBJ2-3	CASSLAGGTGAGDTQYF